Each of the 16 T cell receptor beta chains below was sequenced from the same sample in a study of blood T cell repertoires in COVID-19. Clones were read by immunoSEQ multiplex PCR, and TCRdb kept only the in-frame ones, dropping some. This sample has roughly 21,000 clones, with more than 70% found just once. Sequenced material: peripheral blood. These receptors were obtained from a man aged 40-55 years with acute or convalescent COVID-19.

The rearrangement joins TRBV25-1 to TRBJ1-1; perhaps TRBD1 as D (5 bases). CDR1 MGHDK and CDR2 SYGVNS come from the germline V gene. The CDR3 consists of 11 residues. V shed 3 bases and J shed 7 bases, with 6 bases lying between them. The CDR3 here is CASSEGGEAFF. The CDR3, as DNA: TGTGCCAGCAGTGAGGGGGGTGAAGCTTTCTTT. The full variable domain, its missing parts supplied by reference TRBV25-1 and TRBJ1-1, is EADIYQTPRYLVIGTGKKITLECSQTMGHDKMYWYQQDPGMELHLIHYSYGVNSTEKGDLSSESTVSRIRTEHFPLTLESARPSHTSQYLCASSEGGEAFFGQGTRLTVV.

The chain combines TRBV14 with TRBJ1-1; the match to TRBD1 covers 9 bases. CDR3 length equals 15 residues. V shed 4 bases, J shed 1 base, and the junction held 4 bases outside the gene matches. Germline V gives CDR1 SGHDN, CDR2 FVKESK. CDR3 residues: CASSPRQGENTEAFF. DNA of the CDR3: TGTGCCAGCAGCCCTAGACAGGGGGAGAACACTGAAGCTTTCTTT.

The chain employs TRBV12-3 or TRBV12-4 and TRBJ1-2; D is uncertain. The CDR3 consists of 13 residues. V was pared by 0 bases and J by 3 bases, with 5 bases between. In DNA form, the CDR3 reads TGTGCCAGCAGTTTAGCCAACTACTATGGCTACACCTTC. It encodes CASSLANYYGYTF.

CDR3 sequence: CASSLARDRAYNEQFF. The CDR3 region has the DNA TGTGCCAGCAGCCTGGCCCGGGACAGGGCGTACAATGAGCAGTTCTTC. The chain links TRBV9 to TRBJ2-1, with 9 positions matching TRBD1. CDR1 and CDR2 from the germline V gene are SGDLS and YYNGEE. Germline trimming cut 4 bases from V and 4 bases from J; bases unmatched to any gene: 9. The CDR3 has 16 residues.

The chain uses TRBV30 and TRBJ1-1; D unresolved. This CDR3 has 10 amino acids. V lost 8 bases and J lost 5, with 9 bases in between. Germline V gene sequence: CDR1 GTSNPN, CDR2 SVGIG (reference sequence). DNA for the CDR3: TGTGCCGCGGCCCAAACTGAAGCTTTCTTT. Translated, it gives CAAAQTEAFF.

This sequence joins TRBV7-2 and TRBJ2-2; 9 bases line up with TRBD1. The CDR3 is 18 amino acids. CDR1 SGHTA and CDR2 FQGNSA come from the germline V gene. J was trimmed by 4 bases and V by 3 bases; bases with no gene match: 12. The CDR3 region is CASSLDRGQPSGTGELFF. The CDR3 nucleotides read TGTGCCAGCAGCTTGGACAGGGGTCAACCATCGGGCACCGGGGAGCTGTTTTTT. The full variable domain, completed using reference TRBV7-2 and TRBJ2-2, is GAGVSQSPSNKVTEKGKDVELRCDPISGHTALYWYRQSLGQGLEFLIYFQGNSAPDKSGLPSDRFSAERTGGSVSTLTIQRTQQEDSAVYLCASSLDRGQPSGTGELFFGEGSRLTVL.

The rearrangement uses TRBV27 and TRBJ2-7; 7 positions match TRBD2. After removal of 3 bases from V and 0 bases from J, the junction contained 5 bases not matched to a gene. Germline CDR1 MNHEY, CDR2 SMNVEV (reference sequence). The CDR3 is 15 residues long. The CDR3 region is CASSFVGGSSYEQYF. In DNA form, the CDR3 reads TGTGCCAGCAGTTTTGTGGGAGGGAGCTCCTACGAGCAGTACTTC.

The V and J genes are TRBV7-8 and TRBJ1-5; 7 bases match TRBD1. V was pared by 3 bases and J by 4 bases, with 3 bases of the junction left unmatched. Germline V gives CDR1 SGHVS, CDR2 FQNEAQ. The CDR3 has 14 amino acids. The CDR3 spells CASSFDRVNQPQHF. In DNA form, the CDR3 reads TGTGCCAGCAGCTTCGACAGGGTAAATCAGCCCCAGCATTTT.

The J gene is TRBJ2-7, the V gene TRBV13; TRBD1 agrees at 10 bases. The CDR3 is 15 amino acids. With 4 bases clipped from V and 4 bases from J, the junction kept 7 bases outside the gene matches. CDR1 and CDR2 (germline): PRHDT, FYEKMQ (reference sequence). CDR3 in amino acids: CASSSNRDRGYEQYF. CDR3 nucleotide sequence: TGTGCCAGCAGCTCGAACCGGGACAGGGGTTACGAGCAGTACTTC. Full variable domain (rest looked up from reference TRBV13 and TRBJ2-7): AAGVIQSPRHLIKEKRETATLKCYPIPRHDTVYWYQQGPGQDPQFLISFYEKMQSDKGSIPDRFSAQQFSDYHSELNMSSLELGDSALYFCASSSNRDRGYEQYFGPGTRLTVT.

The V and J genes are TRBV18 and TRBJ1-5; 7 positions match TRBD1. Per the germline V gene, CDR1 is KGHSH and CDR2 is LQKENI. J gave up 1 base and V 6 bases, and 3 bases lay outside the gene matches. The CDR3 runs to 14 residues. In nucleotides, the CDR3 is TGTGCCAGCTCCCACAGGGGAAGCAATCAGCCCCAGCATTTT. Its protein product is CASSHRGSNQPQHF.

The chain uses TRBV7-8 and TRBJ2-6; no firm D call. Germline CDR1 reads SGHVS; CDR2 reads FQNEAQ. The V and J ends lost 1 base and 0 bases respectively, with 10 bases between them. The CDR3 spans 17 residues. CDR3: CASSLGVWASGANVLTF. DNA for the CDR3: TGTGCCAGCAGCTTAGGGGTGTGGGCCTCTGGGGCCAACGTCCTGACTTTC.

The chain uses TRBV5-6 and TRBJ1-6; D is perhaps TRBD1 (6 bases). This CDR3 comprises 13 residues. The germline gives CDR1 SGHDT, CDR2 YYEEEE. Trimming stripped 4 bases from V and 13 bases from J, with 15 bases between. The DNA for the CDR3 is TGTGCCAGCAGCCCCGCACTGGGGGCTCCCCTCCACTTT. It is translated as CASSPALGAPLHF.

The chain combines TRBV3-1 (or the pseudogene TRBV3-2) with TRBJ2-7; D is perhaps TRBD1 (5 bases). This CDR3 is built from 14 residues. CDR1 is LGHDT and CDR2 is YNNKEL in the germline V gene (reference sequence). V was pared by 4 bases and J by 4 bases, with 14 bases between. The CDR3 reads CASSRGVLGYEQYF. The CDR3, as DNA: TGTGCCAGCAGCCGGGGCGTCTTGGGGTACGAGCAGTACTTC.

This clone was seen a few times. The chain links TRBV5-1 to TRBJ2-5; 7 bases are shared with TRBD1. The CDR3 sequence is 15 residues long. The ends lost 8 bases at V and 1 base at J; junction bases unmatched: 11. CDR1 is SGHRS and CDR2 is YFSETQ in the germline V gene. The CDR3 is CASSGTAPFQETQYF. Here the CDR3 DNA reads TGCGCCAGTTCCGGGACAGCACCTTTCCAAGAGACCCAGTACTTC.

The gene calls are TRBV9 and TRBJ1-5; 10 nucleotides align to TRBD1. The germline gives CDR1 SGDLS, CDR2 YYNGEE. V shed 4 bases, J shed 1 base, and the junction held 11 bases outside the gene matches. There are 18 residues in the CDR3. For the CDR3, the DNA is TGTGCCAGCAGCCCTGGCGACAGGGGGCCTAGGAGCAATCAGCCCCAGCATTTT. Encoded protein: CASSPGDRGPRSNQPQHF.

The chain recombines TRBV30 with TRBJ1-6, with D perhaps TRBD1 (6 bases). From germline, CDR1 is GTSNPN and CDR2 SVGIG (reference sequence). The CDR3 totals 14 residues. Trimming stripped 3 bases from V and 4 bases from J, with 10 bases between. CDR3 amino acids: CAWRSGTYNSPLHF. The CDR3 bases are TGTGCCTGGAGGTCGGGGACATATAATTCACCCCTCCACTTT.